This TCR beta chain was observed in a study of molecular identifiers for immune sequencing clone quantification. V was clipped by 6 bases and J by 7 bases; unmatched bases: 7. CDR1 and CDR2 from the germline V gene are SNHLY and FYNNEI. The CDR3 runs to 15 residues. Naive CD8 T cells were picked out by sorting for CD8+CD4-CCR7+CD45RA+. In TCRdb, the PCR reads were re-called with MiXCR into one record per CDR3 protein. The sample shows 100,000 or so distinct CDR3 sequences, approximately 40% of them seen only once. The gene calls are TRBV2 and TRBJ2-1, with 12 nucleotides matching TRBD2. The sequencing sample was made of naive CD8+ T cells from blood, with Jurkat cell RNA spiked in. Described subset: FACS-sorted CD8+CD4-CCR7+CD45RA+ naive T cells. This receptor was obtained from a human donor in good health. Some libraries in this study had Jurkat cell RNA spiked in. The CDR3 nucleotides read TGTGCCAGCAGCGTTCTAGCGGGAGGGCAGAATGAGCAGTTCTTC. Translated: CASSVLAGGQNEQFF.